A single sample gave rise to the 21 T cell receptor beta chains below, sequenced in a study of blood T cells in healthy people across ages. A second PCR of roughly 7 to 11 cycles used a sample-barcoded 5' primer and a J-beta primer mix. A single record per CDR3 protein comes from TCRdb applying MiXCR to the 5' RACE reads. The table has over 1.5 million distinct CDR3 sequences, about 50% seen once. The sample taken for sequencing was blood. These TCRs come from a middle-aged woman in good health.

This clonotype was counted a few times. The chain combines TRBV3-1 with TRBJ1-2, with TRBD1 identical over 10 bases. The CDR3 is 14 amino acids. The trim removed 1 base at V and 8 bases at J, leaving 4 bases unmatched. Germline CDR1 reads LGHDT; CDR2 reads YNNKEL (reference sequence). The CDR3 DNA reads as TGTGCCAGCAGCCAAGCCGGGACAGGGGTCGGCTACACCTTC. Residues: CASSQAGTGVGYTF.

On this clonotype: An end of the junction does not agree with germline; a read error may underlie this. Written as DNA, the CDR3 is TGTGCCGGCAGTGAACAAGCAGATACGCAGTATTTT. This translates into CAGSEQADTQYF. This sequence joins TRBV6-1 and TRBJ2-3; no reliable D call. Germline-derived CDR1 and CDR2 are MNHNS and SASEGT. The CDR3 extends over 12 amino acids.

V and J are TRBV7-2 and TRBJ2-1; 15 bases are shared with TRBD2. The CDR3 runs 18 residues. Unmatched junction bases numbered 3, after V lost 1 base and J lost 2 bases. CDR1 is SGHTA and CDR2 is FQGNSA in the germline V gene. CDR3: CASSLVGLAGGTYNEQFF. CDR3 DNA: TGTGCCAGCAGCTTAGTGGGACTAGCGGGGGGAACCTACAATGAGCAGTTCTTC.

This chain joins TRBV7-9 and TRBJ1-1, with D unresolved. This CDR3 is built from 16 residues. V was clipped by 5 bases and J by 0 bases, with 16 bases between them. Germline V gene lookup returns CDR1 SEHNR and CDR2 FQNEAQ (reference sequence). The CDR3 nucleotides are TGTGCCAGCAGCCCCCGACAATATGAGATGAACACTGAAGCTTTCTTT. It specifies CASSPRQYEMNTEAFF.

This sequence joins TRBV29-1 and TRBJ2-4; tentatively, D is TRBD2 (7 bases). In germline, CDR1 is SQVTM, CDR2 ANQGSEA. V shed 1 base and J shed 13 bases, with 23 bases lying between them. The CDR3 has 15 residues. The CDR3 loop is CSVEGRGTEQGEQYF. CDR3 bases: TGCAGCGTTGAAGGGCGGGGGACGGAACAGGGAGAGCAGTACTTC.

This clonotype was detected only a few times. The chain has TRBV28 and TRBJ2-1; 7 nucleotides line up with TRBD2. This CDR3 comprises 15 residues. Per the germline V gene, CDR1 is MDHEN and CDR2 is SYDVKM. The V gene end was trimmed by 5 bases and the J gene end by 5 bases; junction bases not matched to a gene: 9. The CDR3 here is CASSLGGGVDNEQFF. The CDR3 DNA is TGTGCCAGCAGTCTGGGTGGGGGGGTAGACAATGAGCAGTTCTTC.

The chain employs TRBV5-1 and TRBJ2-5, with a weak D call TRBD2 (7 bases). The V gene's germline CDR1 is SGHRS and CDR2 YFSETQ. The CDR3 loop spans 14 amino acids. Trimming stripped 4 bases from V and 11 bases from J, with 21 bases between. The CDR3 DNA reads TGCGCCAGCAGCCCGGCGGGGGCTGCCTACGGGCAGTACTTC. Residues: CASSPAGAAYGQYF.

This clonotype has just a few counts. The rearrangement uses TRBV12-3 or TRBV12-4 and TRBJ1-5, with D hard to call. Trimming took 6 bases from V and 7 from J, leaving 19 bases between them. This CDR3 comprises 15 residues. The CDR3 reads CASSGLGLGKQPQHF. Written as DNA, the CDR3 is TGTGCCAGCAGCGGTCTGGGCCTCGGAAAGCAGCCCCAGCATTTT.

The J gene is TRBJ2-5, the V gene TRBV20-1, with 8 bases matching TRBD1. There are 15 residues in the CDR3. In germline, CDR1 is DFQATT, CDR2 SNEGSKA (reference sequence). J lost 0 bases, V lost 6 bases, and 9 bases had no gene match. The CDR3 DNA follows: TGCAGTGCCAGAACCAGACAGGGGTACCAAGAGACCCAGTACTTC. Translation: CSARTRQGYQETQYF.

This chain links TRBV6-5 with TRBJ2-3; D possibly uses TRBD1 or TRBD2 (5 bases each). Germline V gene sequence: CDR1 MNHEY, CDR2 SVGAGI. This CDR3 has 15 amino acids. V lost 2 bases and J lost 6, with 15 bases in between. Written as DNA, the CDR3 is TGTGCCAGCAGTTACACCCCGGGACGGCGTGATACGCAGTATTTT. It translates to CASSYTPGRRDTQYF.

V and J are TRBV29-1 and TRBJ2-5, with 7 positions matching TRBD2. V dropped 4 bases and J dropped 2; count of bases not matched to a gene: 13. This CDR3 region has 16 residues. Germline values: CDR1 SQVTM, CDR2 ANQGSEA. CDR3 DNA: TGCAGCGTTGCAAGTGTTGGGGGGGGGAGACAAGAGACCCAGTACTTC. Residues: CSVASVGGGRQETQYF.

Note on this clonotype: One end of the junction does not line up with germline, which may come from a read error. The rearrangement links TRBV6-1 to TRBJ1-4; D is unresolved. Germline V gene sequence: CDR1 MNHNS, CDR2 SASEGT. The CDR3 covers 17 residues. CDR3 DNA: TGCGCCAGCAGTGGTCTGGTCAGGCGGACAACTAATGAAAAACTGTTTTTT. It is translated as CASSGLVRRTTNEKLFF.

J is TRBJ2-7 and V is TRBV28; either TRBD1 or TRBD2 may fit D (6 bases each). Trimming removed 5 bases at V and 6 bases at J, with 20 bases between. The CDR3 spans 15 residues. Per the germline V gene, CDR1 is MDHEN and CDR2 is SYDVKM. CDR3 region: CASSRCKGGGCEQYF. In nucleotides, the CDR3 is TGTGCCAGCAGTCGCTGCAAGGGGGGCGGGTGCGAGCAGTACTTC.

This clonotype showed up just once. The chain uses TRBV10-3 and TRBJ1-5; D remains unclear. CDR1 and CDR2 (germline): ENHRY, SYGVKD. The CDR3 has 14 residues. V was pared by 1 base and J by 7 bases, with 11 bases between. CDR3 sequence (DNA): TGTGCCATCAGTGAGTACCCGAAGGGCCAGCCCCAGCATTTT. This gives the protein CAISEYPKGQPQHF.

This clonotype was detected only a few times. The V gene is TRBV7-2, the J gene TRBJ2-3; 7 bases map to TRBD2. V was pared by 3 bases and J by 5 bases, with 11 bases of the junction left unmatched. Germline CDR1 reads SGHTA; CDR2 reads FQGNSA. The CDR3 spans 16 residues. The CDR3 is CASSFGFGAGEDTQYF. The CDR3 bases are TGTGCCAGCAGCTTTGGATTCGGGGCGGGGGAAGATACGCAGTATTTT.

This clonotype was seen a handful of times. The chain carries TRBV12-3 or TRBV12-4 and TRBJ2-5; tentative D call: TRBD1 (5 bases). The ends were cut back, 5 bases at V and 5 bases at J, with 30 bases in the middle. The CDR3 covers 19 residues. CDR3 sequence: CASSLRVLTTVFARETQYF. As DNA, the CDR3 is TGTGCCAGCAGTCTACGAGTTCTTACGACAGTTTTCGCCAGGGAGACCCAGTACTTC.

The sample holds a few counts of this clonotype. The chain recombines TRBV20-1 with TRBJ2-3; possibly TRBD2 for D (7 bases). With 6 bases removed from V and 0 bases from J, the gap between germline ends came to 31 bases. This CDR3 is built from 20 residues. CDR1 and CDR2 from the germline V gene are DFQATT and SNEGSKA (reference sequence). CDR3 coding DNA: TGCAGTGCGCAGAAAAGGGGGGCGGGGGTTCTCGCTTCTAGCACAGATACGCAGTATTTT. Translated: CSAQKRGAGVLASSTDTQYF.

This rearrangement joins TRBV6-6 to TRBJ2-7, with D possibly matching TRBD1 (5 bases). The J call is uncertain, as TRBJ2-5 better fits the DNA end. This CDR3 has 14 amino acids. Germline lookup yields CDR1 MNHNY and CDR2 SVGAGI (reference sequence). The CDR3 spells CASSYPPGSETQYF. CDR3 nucleotides: TGTGCCAGCAGTTACCCCCCAGGGTCGGAGACCCAGTACTTC.

This clonotype has more than one count but fewer than ten. This sequence joins TRBV7-2 and TRBJ1-5, with a weak D call TRBD1 (5 bases). Germline CDR1 and CDR2: SGHTA and FQGNSA. This CDR3 has 15 amino acids. Trimming shortened V by 0 bases and J by 7 bases, and 13 bases separated the two germline ends. The CDR3 coding sequence is TGTGCCAGCAGCTTAGCTCACGGGACTCACCAGCCCCAGCATTTT. Translating gives CASSLAHGTHQPQHF.

The CDR3 DNA sequence: TGTGCCAGCAGCTTACGGGGCGGGGGGCAATCCTACGAGCAGTACTTC. The encoded protein is CASSLRGGGQSYEQYF. This chain connects TRBV7-2 to TRBJ2-7, with 8 nucleotides matching TRBD2. V dropped 2 bases and J dropped 1; count of bases not matched to a gene: 7. CDR3 length equals 16 residues. Germline CDR1 reads SGHTA; CDR2 reads FQGNSA.

This clonotype was recorded once. One end of the junction is discordant with germline, which a read error may explain. The J gene is TRBJ2-3, the V gene TRBV12-3 or TRBV12-4; D may be TRBD1 or TRBD2 (5 bases each). CDR3 length: 15 residues. The CDR3 DNA reads TGTGCCAGCAGTGCCCAGAGGGGAAGCGCAGATATGCAGTATTTT. Translation: CASSAQRGSADMQYF.